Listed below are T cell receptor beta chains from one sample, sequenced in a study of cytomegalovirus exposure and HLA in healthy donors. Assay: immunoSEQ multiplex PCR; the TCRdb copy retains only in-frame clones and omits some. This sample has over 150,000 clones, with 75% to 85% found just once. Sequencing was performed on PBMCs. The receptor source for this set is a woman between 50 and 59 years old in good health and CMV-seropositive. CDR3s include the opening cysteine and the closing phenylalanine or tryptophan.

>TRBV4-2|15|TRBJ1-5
CASSLGREFNQPQHF
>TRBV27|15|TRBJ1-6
CASSWEDPYNSPLHF
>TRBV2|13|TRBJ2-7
CASKGGGDYEQYF
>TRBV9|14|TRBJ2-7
CASSPGLAGDEQYF
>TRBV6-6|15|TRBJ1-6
CASSYRDRLNSPLHF
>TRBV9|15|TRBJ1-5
CASSLGTSSNQPQHF
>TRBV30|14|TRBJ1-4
CAWGGQGVNEKLFF
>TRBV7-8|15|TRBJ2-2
CASSVALFNTGELFF
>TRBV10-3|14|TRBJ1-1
CAISDKGMNTEAFF
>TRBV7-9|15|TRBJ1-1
CASSLGGFAATEAFF
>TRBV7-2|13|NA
CASSQTAFYEQYF
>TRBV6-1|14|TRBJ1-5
CASSEAAENQPQHF
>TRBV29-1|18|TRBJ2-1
CSVPRTEVGVASYNEQFF
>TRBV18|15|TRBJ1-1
CASSPSGTLRTEAFF
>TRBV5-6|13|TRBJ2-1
CASSLGTAGEQFF
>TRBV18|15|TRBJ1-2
CASSPGSGTPEGYTF
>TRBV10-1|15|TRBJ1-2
CASNRRGQENYGYTF
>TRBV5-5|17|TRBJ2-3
CASSLEVAGGKTDTQYF
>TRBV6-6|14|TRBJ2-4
CASSLDRGKNIQYF
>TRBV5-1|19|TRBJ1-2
CASSLGAGDRFRGGYGYTF
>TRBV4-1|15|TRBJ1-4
CASSQDGRVGEKLFF
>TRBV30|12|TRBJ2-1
CAWKGTGKEQFF
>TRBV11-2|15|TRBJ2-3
CASSPPRRSTDTQYF
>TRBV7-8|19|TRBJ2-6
CASSPREAVTYSGANVLTF
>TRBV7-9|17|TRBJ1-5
CASSLGANRAPYQPQHF
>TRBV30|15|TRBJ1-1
CAWSVQTGGSTEAFF
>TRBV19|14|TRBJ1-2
CASSISNRVYGYTF
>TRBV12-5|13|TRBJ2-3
CASGLGRADTQYF
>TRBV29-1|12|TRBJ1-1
CSVEDRGTEAFF
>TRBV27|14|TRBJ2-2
CASSLEQRLGELFF
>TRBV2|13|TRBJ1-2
CASVRVPSYGYTF
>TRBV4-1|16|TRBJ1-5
CASSQEGTGGNQPQHF
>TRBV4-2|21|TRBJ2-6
CASSQVGRGATDFSGANVLTF
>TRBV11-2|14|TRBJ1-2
CASSPGQGSYGYTF
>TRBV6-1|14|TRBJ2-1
CASSEALGQNEQFF
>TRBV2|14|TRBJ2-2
CASKAGMTSGELFF
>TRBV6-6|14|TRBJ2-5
CASSRGGGAQTQYF
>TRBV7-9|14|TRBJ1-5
CASSETGVGQPQHF
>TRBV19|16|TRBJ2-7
CASSNPDRADPYEQYF
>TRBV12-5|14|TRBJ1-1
CASGLVRLNTEAFF
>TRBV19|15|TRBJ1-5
CASSSSQGLNQPQHF
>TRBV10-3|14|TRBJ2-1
CAIMSAGGVSEQFF
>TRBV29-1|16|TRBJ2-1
CSVEDGRLPGVGEQFF
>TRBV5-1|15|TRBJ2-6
CASSLFGAGANVLTF
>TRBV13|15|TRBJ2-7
CASSSTSGGAWEQYF
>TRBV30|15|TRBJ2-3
CAWSVGRGSTDTQYF
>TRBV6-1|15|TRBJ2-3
CASSAGTGVTDTQYF
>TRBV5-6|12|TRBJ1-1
CASSPGVTEAFF
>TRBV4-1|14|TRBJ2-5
CASSQELYRETQYF
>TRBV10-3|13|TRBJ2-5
CAIRAAGRETQYF
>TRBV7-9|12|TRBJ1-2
CSSSLTGIGYTF
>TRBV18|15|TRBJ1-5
CASSPIREEGQPQHF